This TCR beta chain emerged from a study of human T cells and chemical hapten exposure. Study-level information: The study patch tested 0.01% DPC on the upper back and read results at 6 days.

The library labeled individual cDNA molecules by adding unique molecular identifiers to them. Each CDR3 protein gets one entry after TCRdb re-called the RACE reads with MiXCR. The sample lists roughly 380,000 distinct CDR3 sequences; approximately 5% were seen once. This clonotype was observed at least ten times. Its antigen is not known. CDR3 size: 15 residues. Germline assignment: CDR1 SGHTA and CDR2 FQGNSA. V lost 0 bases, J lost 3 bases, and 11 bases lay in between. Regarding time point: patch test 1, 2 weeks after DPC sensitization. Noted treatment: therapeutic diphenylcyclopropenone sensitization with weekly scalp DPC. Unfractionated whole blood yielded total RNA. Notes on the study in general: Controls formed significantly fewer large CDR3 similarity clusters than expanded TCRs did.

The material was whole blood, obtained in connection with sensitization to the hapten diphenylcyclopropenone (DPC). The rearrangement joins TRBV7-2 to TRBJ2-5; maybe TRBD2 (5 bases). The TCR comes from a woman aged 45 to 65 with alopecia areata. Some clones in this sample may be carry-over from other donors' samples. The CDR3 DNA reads TGTGCCAGCAGCTTAGCAGGGCTAGCAGAAGAGACCCAGTACTTC. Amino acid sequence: CASSLAGLAEETQYF.